This T cell receptor (beta chain) was sequenced for a study of blood T cells in healthy people across ages. Whole-study results and caveats: Unsorted PBMC input precluded a conclusive naive versus antigen-experienced comparison. Observed TCR beta diversity per million T cells went down as age went up. This fall followed a roughly linear course with age. Strong correlation linked observed beta diversity and percent naive T cells.

Each donor gave roughly 9.1 milliliters of peripheral blood. This clonotype was counted once. Its antigen remains unidentified. Next came a second PCR, run for about 7 to 12 cycles, which used a sample-barcoded 5' primer along with a J-beta primer mix. TCRdb processed the 5' RACE reads anew with MiXCR; each CDR3 protein has one entry. The data contain about 400,000 distinct CDR3 sequences, roughly half of them seen just once; the ten biggest clones take up around 53%. The origin of this receptor is a man in his sixties in good health. The sequencing input was blood.

The CDR3 DNA sequence: TGTGCCAGCAGCTTGTATTCGGCGGGAGCGGTCCACAATGAGCAGTACTTC. Its translation: CASSLYSAGAVHNEQYF. This chain connects TRBV5-6 to TRBJ2-7, with 7 bases aligning to TRBD2. The CDR3 spans 17 residues. The V and J ends lost 1 base and 7 bases, in that order; junction bases with no gene match: 17. Germline V gene sequence: CDR1 SGHDT, CDR2 YYEEEE.